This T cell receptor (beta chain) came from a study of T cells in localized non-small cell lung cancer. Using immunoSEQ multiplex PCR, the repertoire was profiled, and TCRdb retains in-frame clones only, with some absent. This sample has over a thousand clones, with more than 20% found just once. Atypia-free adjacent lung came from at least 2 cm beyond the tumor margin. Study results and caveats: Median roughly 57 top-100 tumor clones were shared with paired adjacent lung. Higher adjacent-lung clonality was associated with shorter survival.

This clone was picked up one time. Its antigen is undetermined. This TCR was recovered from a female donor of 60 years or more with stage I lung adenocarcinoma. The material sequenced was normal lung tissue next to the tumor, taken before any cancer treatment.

The CDR3 region is CSAETRRENGYTF. CDR3 nucleotide sequence: TGCAGCGCAGAGACGCGCAGGGAGAATGGCTACACCTTC. This chain links TRBV29-1 with TRBJ1-2; a possible D gene is TRBD1 (5 bases). Trimming stripped 7 bases from V and 6 bases from J, with 18 bases between. The CDR3 is 13 residues long. Germline lookup yields CDR1 SQVTM and CDR2 ANQGSEA.